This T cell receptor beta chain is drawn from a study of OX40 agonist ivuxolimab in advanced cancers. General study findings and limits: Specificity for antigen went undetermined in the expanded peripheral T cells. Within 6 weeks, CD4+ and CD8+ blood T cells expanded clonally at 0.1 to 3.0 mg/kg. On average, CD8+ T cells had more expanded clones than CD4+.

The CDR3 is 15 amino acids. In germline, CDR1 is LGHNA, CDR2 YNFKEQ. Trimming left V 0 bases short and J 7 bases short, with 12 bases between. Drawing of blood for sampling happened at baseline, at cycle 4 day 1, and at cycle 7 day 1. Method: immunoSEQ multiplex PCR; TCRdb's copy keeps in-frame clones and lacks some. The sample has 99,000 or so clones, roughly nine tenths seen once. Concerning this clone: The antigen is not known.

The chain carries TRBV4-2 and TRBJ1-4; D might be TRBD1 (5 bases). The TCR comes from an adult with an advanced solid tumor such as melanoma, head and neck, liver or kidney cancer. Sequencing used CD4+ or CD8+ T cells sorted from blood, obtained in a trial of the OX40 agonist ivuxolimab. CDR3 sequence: CASSQDGAGSEKLFF. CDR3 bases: TGTGCCAGCAGCCAAGATGGGGCAGGGAGTGAAAAACTGTTTTTT.